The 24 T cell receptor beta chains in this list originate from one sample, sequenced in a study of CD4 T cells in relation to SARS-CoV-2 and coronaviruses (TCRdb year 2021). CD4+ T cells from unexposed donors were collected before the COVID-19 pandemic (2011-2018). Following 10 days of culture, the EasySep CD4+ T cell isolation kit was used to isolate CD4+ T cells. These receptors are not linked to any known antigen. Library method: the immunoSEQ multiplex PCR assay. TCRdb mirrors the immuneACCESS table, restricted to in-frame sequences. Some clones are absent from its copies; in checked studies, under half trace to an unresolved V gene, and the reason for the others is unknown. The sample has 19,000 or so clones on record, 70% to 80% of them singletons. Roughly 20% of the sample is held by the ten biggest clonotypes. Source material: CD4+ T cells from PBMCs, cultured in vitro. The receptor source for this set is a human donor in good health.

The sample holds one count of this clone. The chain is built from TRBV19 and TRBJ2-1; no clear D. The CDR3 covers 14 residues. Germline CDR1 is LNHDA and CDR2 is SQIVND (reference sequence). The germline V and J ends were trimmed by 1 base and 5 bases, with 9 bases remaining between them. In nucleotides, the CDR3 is TGTGCCAGTAGTATAGGACACCATGACAATGAGCAGTTCTTC. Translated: CASSIGHHDNEQFF.

CDR3 coding DNA: TGTGCCAGCAGTCCCGACAGGTTGGGCTATGGCTACACCTTC. Its protein is CASSPDRLGYGYTF. This chain links TRBV27 with TRBJ1-2; D is possibly TRBD1 (6 bases). CDR3 size: 14 residues. Germline V CDR1 and CDR2: MNHEY, SMNVEV (reference sequence). Between the trimmed V and J ends, which lost 5 bases and 4 bases, there was a span of 14 bases.

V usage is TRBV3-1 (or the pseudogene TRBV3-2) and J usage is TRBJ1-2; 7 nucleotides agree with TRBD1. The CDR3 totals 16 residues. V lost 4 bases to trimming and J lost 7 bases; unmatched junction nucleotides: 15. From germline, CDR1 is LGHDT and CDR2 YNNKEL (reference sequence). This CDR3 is CASSPQSTTGVGGYTF. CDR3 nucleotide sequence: TGTGCCAGCAGCCCTCAATCCACCACAGGGGTTGGTGGCTACACCTTC.

The CDR3 spells CASRHPGRADGYTF. Here the CDR3 DNA reads TGTGCCAGCAGGCACCCAGGGCGGGCAGATGGCTACACCTTC. J is TRBJ1-2 and V is TRBV11-2; D might be TRBD1 (5 bases). The germline gives CDR1 SGHAT, CDR2 FQNNGV. The CDR3 totals 14 residues. V gave up 6 bases and J gave up 6 bases, with 17 bases separating them.

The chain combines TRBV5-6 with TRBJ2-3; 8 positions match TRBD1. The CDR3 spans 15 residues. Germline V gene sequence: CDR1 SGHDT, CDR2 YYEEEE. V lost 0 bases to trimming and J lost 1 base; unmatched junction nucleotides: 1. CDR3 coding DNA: TGTGCCAGCAGCTTGGTGGACAGGGGCACAGATACGCAGTATTTT. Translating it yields CASSLVDRGTDTQYF.

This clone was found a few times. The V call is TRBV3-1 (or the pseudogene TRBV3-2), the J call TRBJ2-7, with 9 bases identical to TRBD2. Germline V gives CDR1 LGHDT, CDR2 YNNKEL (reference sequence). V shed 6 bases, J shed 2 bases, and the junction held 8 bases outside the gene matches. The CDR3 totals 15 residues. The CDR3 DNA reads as TGTGCCAGCAGACAATCAGCGGGAGGAGCCTACGAGCAGTACTTC. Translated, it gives CASRQSAGGAYEQYF.

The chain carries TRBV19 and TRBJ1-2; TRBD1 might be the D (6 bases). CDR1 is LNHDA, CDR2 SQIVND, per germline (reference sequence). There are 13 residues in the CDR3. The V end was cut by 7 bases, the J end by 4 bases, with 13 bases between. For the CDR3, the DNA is TGTGCCAGTAAAACCGGACAGAGCTATGGCTACACCTTC. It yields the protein CASKTGQSYGYTF. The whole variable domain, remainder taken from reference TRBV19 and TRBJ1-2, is DGGITQSPKYLFRKEGQNVTLSCEQNLNHDAMYWYRQDPGQGLRLIYYSQIVNDFQKGDIAEGYSVSREKKESFPLTVTSAQKNPTAFYLCASKTGQSYGYTFGSGTRLTVV.

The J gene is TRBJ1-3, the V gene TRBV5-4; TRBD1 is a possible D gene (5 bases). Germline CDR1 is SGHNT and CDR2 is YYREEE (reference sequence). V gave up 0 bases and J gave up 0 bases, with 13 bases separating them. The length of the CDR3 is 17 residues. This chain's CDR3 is CASSLGQSTPSGNTIYF. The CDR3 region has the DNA TGTGCCAGCAGCTTGGGACAGAGTACCCCCTCTGGAAACACCATATATTTT.

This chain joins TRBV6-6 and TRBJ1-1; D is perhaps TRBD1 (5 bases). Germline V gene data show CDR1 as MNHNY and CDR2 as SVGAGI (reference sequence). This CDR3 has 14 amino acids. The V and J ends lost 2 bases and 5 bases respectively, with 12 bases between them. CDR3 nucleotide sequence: TGTGCCAGCAGTTACGATGGGGGAAAGACTGAAGCTTTCTTT. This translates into CASSYDGGKTEAFF.

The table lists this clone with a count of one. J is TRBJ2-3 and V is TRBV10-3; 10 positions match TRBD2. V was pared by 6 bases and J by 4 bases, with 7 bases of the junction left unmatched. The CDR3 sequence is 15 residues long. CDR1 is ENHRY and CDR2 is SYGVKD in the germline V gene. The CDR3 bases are TGTGCCATCAGCCCAGCGGGAGGGCCTCCAGATACGCAGTATTTT. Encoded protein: CAISPAGGPPDTQYF.

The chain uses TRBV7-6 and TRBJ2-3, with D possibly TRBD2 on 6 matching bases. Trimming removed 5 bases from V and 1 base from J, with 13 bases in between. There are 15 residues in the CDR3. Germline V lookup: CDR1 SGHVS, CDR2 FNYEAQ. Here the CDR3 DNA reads TGTGCCAGCAGCCTCGTTTCTAGCGGCACAGATACGCAGTATTTT. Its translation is CASSLVSSGTDTQYF.

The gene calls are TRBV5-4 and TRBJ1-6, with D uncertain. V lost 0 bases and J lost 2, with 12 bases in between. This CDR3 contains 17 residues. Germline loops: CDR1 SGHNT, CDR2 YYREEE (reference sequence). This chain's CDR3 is CASSLVFRGTYNSPLHF. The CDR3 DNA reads TGTGCCAGCAGCTTGGTTTTTCGGGGAACCTATAATTCACCCCTCCACTTT.

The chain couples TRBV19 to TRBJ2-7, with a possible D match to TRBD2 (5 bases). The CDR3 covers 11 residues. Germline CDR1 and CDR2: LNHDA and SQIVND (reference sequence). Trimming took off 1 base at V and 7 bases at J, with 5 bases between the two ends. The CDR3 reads CASSIAGEQYF. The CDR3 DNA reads TGTGCCAGTAGTATAGCGGGAGAGCAGTACTTC.

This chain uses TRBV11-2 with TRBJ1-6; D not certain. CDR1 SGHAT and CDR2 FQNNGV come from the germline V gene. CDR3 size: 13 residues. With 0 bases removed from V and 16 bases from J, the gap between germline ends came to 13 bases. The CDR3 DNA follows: TGTGCCAGCAGCTTAGAAGGGCTGGCAGGACTCCACTTT. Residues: CASSLEGLAGLHF.

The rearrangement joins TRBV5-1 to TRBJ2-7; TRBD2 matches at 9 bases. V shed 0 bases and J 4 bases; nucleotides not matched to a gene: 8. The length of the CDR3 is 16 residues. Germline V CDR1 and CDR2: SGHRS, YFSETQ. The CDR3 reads CASSLGWLAGSYEQYF. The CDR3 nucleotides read TGCGCCAGCAGCTTGGGTTGGCTAGCGGGGTCTTACGAGCAGTACTTC.

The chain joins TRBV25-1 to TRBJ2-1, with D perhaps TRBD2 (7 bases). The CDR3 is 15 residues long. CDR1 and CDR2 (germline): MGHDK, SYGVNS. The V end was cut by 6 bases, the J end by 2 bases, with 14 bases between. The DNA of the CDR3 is TGTGCCAGCAGCGAAAGGGGGGGCGCCTACAATGAGCAGTTCTTC. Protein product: CASSERGGAYNEQFF.

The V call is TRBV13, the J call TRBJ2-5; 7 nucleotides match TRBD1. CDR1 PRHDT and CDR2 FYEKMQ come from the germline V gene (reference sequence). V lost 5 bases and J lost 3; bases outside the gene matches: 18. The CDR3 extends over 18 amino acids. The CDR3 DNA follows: TGTGCCAGCAGCCGCAGCTCCACATTAAGGGACAGCGAAGAGACCCAGTACTTC. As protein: CASSRSSTLRDSEETQYF.

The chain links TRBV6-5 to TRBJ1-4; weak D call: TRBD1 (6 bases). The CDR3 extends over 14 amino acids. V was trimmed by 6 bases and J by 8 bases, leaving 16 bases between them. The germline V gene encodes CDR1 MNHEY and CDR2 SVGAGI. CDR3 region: CASRETGSGEKLFF. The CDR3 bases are TGTGCCAGCAGAGAGACAGGTTCGGGGGAAAAACTGTTTTTT.

The CDR3 here is CASSDRGEQFF. The CDR3 region has the DNA TGTGCCAGCAGTGACCGGGGTGAGCAGTTCTTC. This chain joins TRBV3-1 (or the pseudogene TRBV3-2) and TRBJ2-1; D possibly corresponds to TRBD2 (5 bases). V lost 6 bases, J lost 9 bases, and 9 bases lay in between. The CDR3 runs to 11 residues. Looked up from germline, CDR1 is LGHDT and CDR2 is YNNKEL (reference sequence).

In DNA, the CDR3 is TGCGCCAGCAGCCAAGAACCGGACAGGAGGTACTATGGCTACACCTTC. It is translated as CASSQEPDRRYYGYTF. The rearrangement links TRBV4-1 to TRBJ1-2; 7 bases match TRBD1. Germline lookup yields CDR1 MGHRA and CDR2 YSYEKL. J lost 3 bases, V lost 0 bases, and 7 bases had no gene match. CDR3 size: 16 residues.

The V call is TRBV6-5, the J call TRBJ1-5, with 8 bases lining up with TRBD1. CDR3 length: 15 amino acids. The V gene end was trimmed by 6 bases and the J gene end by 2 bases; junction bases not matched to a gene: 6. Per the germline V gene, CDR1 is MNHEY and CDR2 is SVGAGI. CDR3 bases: TGTGCCAGCAGCTTCGGACAGGGAGGCAATCAGCCCCAGCATTTT. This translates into CASSFGQGGNQPQHF.

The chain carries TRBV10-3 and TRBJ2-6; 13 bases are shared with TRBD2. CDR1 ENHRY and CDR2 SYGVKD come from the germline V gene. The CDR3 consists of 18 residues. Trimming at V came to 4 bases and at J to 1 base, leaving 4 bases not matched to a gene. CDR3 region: CAISGLAGGLSGANVLTF. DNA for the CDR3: TGTGCCATCAGTGGACTAGCGGGAGGACTTTCTGGGGCCAACGTCCTGACTTTC.

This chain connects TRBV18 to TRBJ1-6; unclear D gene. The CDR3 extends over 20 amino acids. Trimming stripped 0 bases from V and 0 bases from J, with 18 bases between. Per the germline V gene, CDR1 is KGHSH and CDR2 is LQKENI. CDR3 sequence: CASSPPLSNRASSYNSPLHF. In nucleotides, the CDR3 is TGTGCCAGCTCACCACCGCTATCGAACAGAGCCAGCTCCTATAATTCACCCCTCCACTTT.

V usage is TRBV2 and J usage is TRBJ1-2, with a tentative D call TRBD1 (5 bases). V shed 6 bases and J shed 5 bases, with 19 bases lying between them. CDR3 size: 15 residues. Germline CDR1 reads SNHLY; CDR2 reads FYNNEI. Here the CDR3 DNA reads TGTGCCAGCAGCAAGGGGCAGTCGGTTCTTTATGGCTACACCTTC. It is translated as CASSKGQSVLYGYTF.